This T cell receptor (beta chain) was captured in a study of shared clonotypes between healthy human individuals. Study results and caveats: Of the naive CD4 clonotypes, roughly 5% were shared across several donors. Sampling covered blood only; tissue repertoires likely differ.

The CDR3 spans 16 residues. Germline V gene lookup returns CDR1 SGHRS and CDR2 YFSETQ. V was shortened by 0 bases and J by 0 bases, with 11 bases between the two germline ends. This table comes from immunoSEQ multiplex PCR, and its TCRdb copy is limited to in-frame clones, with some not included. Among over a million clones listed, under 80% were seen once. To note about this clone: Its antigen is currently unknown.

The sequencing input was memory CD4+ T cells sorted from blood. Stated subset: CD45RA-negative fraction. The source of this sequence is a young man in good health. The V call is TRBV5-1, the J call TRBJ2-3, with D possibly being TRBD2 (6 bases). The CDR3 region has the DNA TGCGCCAGCAGCTTGGGACGCGGGACGAGCACAGATACGCAGTATTTT. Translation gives CASSLGRGTSTDTQYF.